Each of the 20 T cell receptor beta chains below was sequenced from the same sample in a study of blood T cell repertoires in COVID-19. This table comes from immunoSEQ multiplex PCR, and its TCRdb copy is limited to in-frame clones, with some not included. This sample has about 170,000 clones, with around 85% found just once. The sequencing input was peripheral blood. The receptors stem from a human donor with acute or convalescent COVID-19. The donor label of this sample is uncertain.

The V call is TRBV4-1, the J call TRBJ2-3; D is uncertain. CDR1 and CDR2 from the germline V gene are MGHRA and YSYEKL. The CDR3 consists of 15 residues. Trimming left V 4 bases short and J 6 bases short, with 17 bases between. The CDR3, as DNA: TGCGCCAGCAGCCCCGTATGGGTAATGAGGGATACGCAGTATTTT. Translation: CASSPVWVMRDTQYF.

The chain has TRBV5-1 and TRBJ1-2; 7 nucleotides line up with TRBD1. The CDR3 sequence is 15 residues long. J was trimmed by 6 bases and V by 2 bases; bases with no gene match: 10. In germline, CDR1 is SGHRS, CDR2 YFSETQ. The CDR3 here is CASSLISGGLDGYTF. The CDR3 DNA is TGCGCCAGCAGCTTAATTTCAGGGGGTCTTGATGGCTACACCTTC. The variable domain in full, completed from reference TRBV5-1 and TRBJ1-2, reads KAGVTQTPRYLIKTRGQQVTLSCSPISGHRSVSWYQQTPGQGLQFLFEYFSETQRNKGNFPGRFSGRQFSNSRSEMNVSTLELGDSALYLCASSLISGGLDGYTFGSGTRLTVV.

The rearrangement links TRBV6-6 to TRBJ1-1; D unresolved. Trimming pared 6 bases from V and 0 bases from J, leaving 11 bases between. CDR3 size: 14 residues. CDR1 is MNHNY, CDR2 SVGAGI, per germline (reference sequence). The CDR3 DNA reads as TGTGCCAGCAGACAAACCGCCATGAACACTGAAGCTTTCTTT. It specifies CASRQTAMNTEAFF.

This chain connects TRBV24-1 to TRBJ2-3; 9 nucleotides line up with TRBD1. V trimming: 9 bases; J trimming: 3 bases; junction bases outside the gene matches: 0. This CDR3 spans 12 amino acids. Germline assignment: CDR1 KGHDR and CDR2 SFDVKD. CDR3 sequence reads: CATGTGTDTQYF. The CDR3, as DNA: TGTGCCACCGGGACAGGGACAGATACGCAGTATTTT.

The chain uses TRBV19 and TRBJ2-3; TRBD2 matches at 8 bases. The J segment lost 4 bases and the V segment lost 4 bases, leaving 13 bases of the junction unmatched. This CDR3 has 17 residues. Germline CDR1 reads LNHDA; CDR2 reads SQIVND (reference sequence). The CDR3 spells CASSTPLGRGVSDTQYF. The CDR3, as DNA: TGTGCCAGTAGTACACCATTAGGGCGGGGGGTTTCAGATACGCAGTATTTT.

This rearrangement joins TRBV5-1 to TRBJ2-2; D ambiguous. V shed 2 bases and J shed 0 bases, with 11 bases lying between them. This CDR3 has 16 amino acids. Germline CDR1 reads SGHRS; CDR2 reads YFSETQ. The CDR3 loop is CASSLTATSNTGELFF. CDR3 DNA sequence: TGCGCCAGCAGCTTAACAGCTACTTCGAACACCGGGGAGCTGTTTTTT.

The chain employs TRBV5-4 and TRBJ1-2; 8 nucleotides match TRBD1. The V segment lost 0 bases and the J segment 4 bases; nucleotides outside the gene matches: 11. This CDR3 has 17 amino acids. The germline V gene encodes CDR1 SGHNT and CDR2 YYREEE (reference sequence). The CDR3 spells CASSLGTGLGTSYGYTF. In DNA, the CDR3 is TGTGCCAGCAGCTTGGGGACAGGGCTGGGCACTTCCTATGGCTACACCTTC.

V gene TRBV18 combines with J gene TRBJ1-5; weak D call: TRBD1 (6 bases). Germline V gene sequence: CDR1 KGHSH, CDR2 LQKENI. CDR3 size: 16 residues. The germline V and J ends were trimmed by 4 bases and 4 bases, with 17 bases remaining between them. CDR3 sequence: CASSRAAGQGNQPQHF. CDR3 DNA sequence: TGTGCCAGCTCACGAGCGGCGGGCCAGGGGAATCAGCCCCAGCATTTT. Complete variable domain (other parts from reference TRBV18 and TRBJ1-5): NAGVMQNPRHLVRRRGQEARLRCSPMKGHSHVYWYRQLPEEGLKFMVYLQKENIIDESGMPKERFSAEFPKEGPSILRIQQVVRGDSAAYFCASSRAAGQGNQPQHFGDGTRLSIL.

The genes are TRBV18 and TRBJ2-1, with 9 bases matching TRBD2. The CDR3 runs 15 residues. The V gene's germline CDR1 is KGHSH and CDR2 LQKENI. V was pared by 2 bases and J by 7 bases, with 6 bases of the junction left unmatched. DNA of the CDR3: TGTGCCAGCTCACCAAGGACTAGCGAAATGAATGAGCAGTTCTTC. As protein: CASSPRTSEMNEQFF.

The chain is built from TRBV29-1 and TRBJ2-1, with TRBD1 as a possible D gene (5 bases). V lost 4 bases to trimming and J lost 6 bases, with 10 bases between them. This CDR3 comprises 12 residues. Germline V gene lookup returns CDR1 SQVTM and CDR2 ANQGSEA. Here the CDR3 DNA reads TGCAGCGTTGCTTCAGGGCTCAATGAGCAGTTCTTC. This translates into CSVASGLNEQFF.

The chain is built from TRBV5-6 and TRBJ1-2; 8 nucleotides agree with TRBD1. Germline V gene sequence: CDR1 SGHDT, CDR2 YYEEEE. With V trimmed by 0 bases and J by 4 bases, 11 bases remained unmatched. The CDR3 covers 17 residues. The CDR3: CASSLGWTGSLSYGYTF. CDR3 bases: TGTGCCAGCAGCTTGGGTTGGACAGGGTCGCTTAGCTATGGCTACACCTTC.

The chain is built from TRBV19 and TRBJ1-6; D perhaps matches TRBD1 (6 bases). The CDR3 loop spans 16 amino acids. The V and J ends lost 3 bases and 7 bases respectively, with 16 bases between them. CDR1 LNHDA and CDR2 SQIVND come from the germline V gene (reference sequence). The CDR3 region is CASSMSNRAGNSPLHF. CDR3 sequence (DNA): TGTGCCAGTAGTATGTCTAACAGGGCCGGGAATTCACCCCTCCACTTT.

A few counts support this clone. J is TRBJ1-4 and V is TRBV4-1; D is ambiguous. The CDR3 length is 16 residues. The V and J ends lost 0 bases and 5 bases respectively, with 13 bases between them. Germline V lookup: CDR1 MGHRA, CDR2 YSYEKL. CDR3 sequence (DNA): TGCGCCAGCAGCCAAGATCGGGCGGGGTACAATGAAAAACTGTTTTTT. This encodes CASSQDRAGYNEKLFF.

The rearrangement links TRBV11-3 to TRBJ1-2; D gene unclear. The V gene lost 6 bases and the J gene lost 8 bases, with 16 bases spanning the gap. CDR3 size: 13 residues. The germline V gene has CDR1 SGHNT and CDR2 YENEEA. The CDR3 DNA sequence: TGTGCCAGCAGTCTCGGGAGAATACGGGGCTACACCTTC. As protein: CASSLGRIRGYTF.

The rearrangement joins TRBV4-2 to TRBJ2-2; TRBD2 matches 7 bases. V was clipped by 1 base and J by 1 base; unmatched bases: 0. Germline V gene lookup returns CDR1 LGHNA and CDR2 YNFKEQ. The CDR3 loop spans 15 amino acids. CDR3 in DNA: TGTGCCAGCAGCCAAGTAGCGGGGAACACCGGGGAGCTGTTTTTT. Its translation is CASSQVAGNTGELFF.

This clone turned up a few times. This chain connects TRBV27 to TRBJ2-7; D is undetermined. Per the germline V gene, CDR1 is MNHEY and CDR2 is SMNVEV (reference sequence). The CDR3 runs to 14 residues. Trimming left V 6 bases short and J 3 bases short, with 15 bases between. CDR3 in amino acids: CASRPGIEGYEQYF. DNA of the CDR3: TGTGCCAGCAGGCCGGGTATAGAAGGCTACGAGCAGTACTTC.

V is TRBV29-1 and J is TRBJ1-2, with no clear D. V lost 2 bases, J lost 5 bases, and 12 bases lay in between. The CDR3 has 13 residues. CDR1 SQVTM and CDR2 ANQGSEA come from the germline V gene. The CDR3 protein is CSVETMERYGYTF. DNA of the CDR3: TGCAGCGTTGAAACCATGGAGCGATATGGCTACACCTTC.

This clone was seen just once. The V gene is TRBV6-5, the J gene TRBJ1-5; D unclear. Germline values: CDR1 MNHEY, CDR2 SVGAGI. This CDR3 has 14 residues. Deletions cut 6 bases from V and 0 bases from J, with 9 bases between. CDR3 DNA sequence: TGTGCCAGCAGGCCGGGGTTTAGCAATCAGCCCCAGCATTTT. Translated, it gives CASRPGFSNQPQHF.

V and J are TRBV4-1 and TRBJ2-2; 7 nucleotides line up with TRBD1. With 4 bases clipped from V and 0 bases from J, the junction kept 8 bases outside the gene matches. The CDR3 is 17 residues long. Germline V gene lookup returns CDR1 MGHRA and CDR2 YSYEKL. CDR3 nucleotides: TGCGCCAGCAGCCGAGAACGGGACAGAACGAACACCGGGGAGCTGTTTTTT. Translated: CASSRERDRTNTGELFF.

This chain joins TRBV2 and TRBJ1-1, with D possibly TRBD1 on 5 matching bases. The CDR3 sequence is 15 residues long. The V gene lost 1 base and the J gene lost 1 base, with 10 bases spanning the gap. Germline CDR1 and CDR2: SNHLY and FYNNEI. The chain's CDR3 is CASSEEGVKNTEAFF. For the CDR3, the DNA is TGTGCCAGCAGTGAAGAAGGGGTTAAGAACACTGAAGCTTTCTTT. Full variable domain (outside the CDR3, taken from reference TRBV2 and TRBJ1-1): EPEVTQTPSHQVTQMGQEVILRCVPISNHLYFYWYRQILGQKVEFLVSFYNNEISEKSEIFDDQFSVERPDGSNFTLKIRSTKLEDSAMYFCASSEEGVKNTEAFFGQGTRLTVV.